These T cell receptor beta chains were read from a single sample in a study of T-cell reconstitution after alpha-beta-depleted transplantation in children. Each CDR3 protein gets one entry after TCRdb re-called the PCR reads with MiXCR. The sample contains almost 250,000 distinct CDR3 sequences, about 23% of which appear only once. The specimen comprised PBMCs, sampled before TCRalphabeta/CD19-depleted stem cell transplant. These receptors all stem from a girl between 2 and 10 years old with Fanconi anemia, due to receive a stem cell transplant. Both conserved end residues are part of each CDR3. A D gene is named only where the DNA matches it firmly. The size field is filled for only some rows; it gives once, few, many or a size class.

clone size,V gene,J gene,D gene,CDR3 protein,CDR3 DNA
-,TRBV20-1,TRBJ1-6,TRBD1,CSARLTGNSYNSPLHF,TGCAGTGCTCGCCTGACAGGGAACTCCTATAATTCACCCCTCCACTTT
-,TRBV28,TRBJ1-5,TRBD1,CASGQGGSQPQHF,TGTGCCAGTGGACAGGGGGGGAGCCAGCCCCAGCATTTT
few,TRBV9,TRBJ2-7,-,CASSVAGADEQYF,TGTGCCAGCAGCGTAGCGGGGGCGGACGAGCAGTACTTC
few,TRBV29-1,TRBJ1-5,TRBD1,CSVKTGTSNQPQHF,TGCAGCGTAAAGACAGGGACGAGCAATCAGCCCCAGCATTTT
many,TRBV4-2,TRBJ2-5,TRBD2,CASSQDWTRGETQYF,TGTGCCAGCAGCCAAGATTGGACTAGAGGCGAGACCCAGTACTTC
few,TRBV6-2/TRBV6-3,TRBJ2-7,-,CASSSQGGYEQYF,TGTGCCAGCAGTTCCCAAGGAGGCTACGAGCAGTACTTC
-,TRBV27,TRBJ2-1,TRBD2,CASSYSGGANEQFF,TGTGCCAGCAGTTACAGCGGGGGGGCCAATGAGCAGTTCTTC
few,TRBV6-4,TRBJ2-7,-,CASSLRNSGQREGYEQYF,TGTGCCAGCAGTCTCCGGAACTCAGGACAGAGAGAGGGCTACGAGCAGTACTTC
few,TRBV12-3/TRBV12-4,TRBJ2-1,TRBD2,CASSSAQSGGAFNEQFF,TGTGCCAGCAGCTCCGCACAGAGCGGGGGGGCTTTTAATGAGCAGTTCTTC
many,TRBV9,TRBJ1-1,-,CASSVVPREGPEAFF,TGTGCCAGCAGCGTAGTTCCCAGGGAGGGGCCTGAAGCTTTCTTT
-,TRBV20-1,TRBJ1-3,TRBD1,CSARKGSRQGGNTIYF,TGCAGTGCTAGAAAGGGTAGTCGACAGGGAGGAAACACCATATATTTT
once,TRBV2,TRBJ2-1,-,CASTQVVGGDNEQFF,TGTGCCAGCACGCAGGTAGTAGGAGGGGACAATGAGCAGTTCTTC
-,TRBV15,TRBJ2-3,TRBD1,CATGTGVHPSTDTQYF,TGTGCCACCGGGACAGGGGTTCATCCTAGCACAGATACGCAGTATTTT
-,TRBV7-3,TRBJ1-2,-,CASSLETGYGYTF,TGTGCCAGCAGCTTAGAAACAGGTTATGGCTACACCTTC
few,TRBV20-1,TRBJ2-7,-,CSASWTGYEQYF,TGCAGTGCGTCCTGGACTGGCTACGAGCAGTACTTC
many,TRBV29-1,TRBJ2-1,-,CSVVSVYNEQFF,TGCAGCGTTGTATCAGTCTACAATGAGCAGTTCTTC
many,TRBV10-3,TRBJ2-1,-,CAISESGVFDPTSSYNEQFF,TGTGCCATCAGTGAGTCGGGGGTGTTCGACCCTACGAGCTCCTACAATGAGCAGTTCTTC
many,TRBV27,TRBJ2-7,-,CASSPKAGQRLSYEQYF,TGTGCCAGCAGCCCAAAAGCGGGACAGAGGTTGTCCTACGAGCAGTACTTC
-,TRBV28,TRBJ2-6,-,CASSLWGGAHRSSGANVLTF,TGTGCCAGCAGTTTATGGGGGGGGGCCCACCGTTCCTCTGGGGCCAACGTCCTGACTTTC
-,TRBV9,TRBJ2-5,TRBD1,CASSAGQGRIEAQYF,TGTGCCAGCAGCGCCGGACAGGGCCGGATTGAGGCCCAGTACTTC
many,TRBV6-5,TRBJ2-7,-,CASSYSYRLRGSHEQYF,TGTGCCAGCAGTTACTCGTATCGTCTTAGGGGATCCCACGAGCAGTACTTC
many,TRBV12-3/TRBV12-4,TRBJ1-5,-,CASSFDNRGNQPQHF,TGTGCCAGCAGTTTCGATAACAGGGGCAATCAGCCCCAGCATTTT
many,TRBV20-1,TRBJ2-1,-,CSARVGLYNEQFF,TGCAGTGCTAGGGTGGGTTTATACAATGAGCAGTTCTTC
few,TRBV25-1,TRBJ1-4,-,CASQQLQGRLFF,TGTGCCAGTCAACAGCTTCAGGGTAGACTGTTTTTT
-,TRBV7-2,TRBJ2-1,TRBD2,CASSRKGLGPYNEQFF,TGTGCCAGCAGCAGAAAGGGACTAGGTCCCTACAATGAGCAGTTCTTC
many,TRBV20-1,TRBJ2-7,-,CSAPYGGTLDEQYF,TGCAGTGCCCCTTATGGGGGGACCCTGGACGAGCAGTACTTC
few,TRBV20-1,TRBJ2-1,-,CSASNGYYNEQFF,TGCAGTGCTAGCAACGGATACTACAATGAGCAGTTCTTC
-,TRBV20-1,TRBJ1-2,-,CSATSVYYGYTF,TGCAGTGCTACCTCCGTATATTATGGCTACACCTTC
few,TRBV5-5,TRBJ2-2,-,CASTGLVNTGELFF,TGTGCCAGCACAGGGCTAGTGAACACCGGGGAGCTGTTTTTT
-,TRBV29-1,TRBJ2-1,TRBD2,CSVDRLAGGLEQFF,TGCAGCGTTGATCGCCTAGCGGGAGGACTTGAGCAGTTCTTC
many,TRBV6-1,TRBJ2-1,TRBD2,CASSAPGLAGNEQFF,TGTGCCAGCAGTGCGCCGGGACTAGCGGGCAATGAGCAGTTCTTC
many,TRBV15,TRBJ1-3,-,CATSDRISGNTIYF,TGTGCCACCAGCGACAGGATCTCTGGAAACACCATATATTTT
-,TRBV25-1,TRBJ2-7,TRBD1,CASSEWWDREGYEQYF,TGTGCCAGCAGTGAATGGTGGGACAGGGAGGGCTACGAGCAGTACTTC
many,TRBV29-1,TRBJ2-7,-,CSVGIDRPPYEQYF,TGCAGCGTTGGGATCGACAGGCCTCCTTACGAGCAGTACTTC
many,TRBV29-1,TRBJ2-7,TRBD1,CSVGGQGGHEQYF,TGCAGCGTTGGGGGACAGGGAGGGCACGAGCAGTACTTC
few,TRBV12-3/TRBV12-4,TRBJ2-7,TRBD1,CASSLRGGDYEQYF,TGTGCCAGCAGTTTAAGAGGGGGCGACTACGAGCAGTACTTC